A selection of T cell receptor beta chains follows, all from one sample in a study of cytomegalovirus exposure and HLA in healthy donors. Profiling relied on immunoSEQ multiplex PCR, and the TCRdb table lists in-frame clones only, not all of them. This repertoire shows under 100,000 clones, 10% found once; its top ten account for approximately 24%. The sequenced material came from PBMCs. The receptors shown here come from a man aged 55 to 70 in good health and CMV-seropositive. Each CDR3 is given with its conserved first and last residue. Each record gives: clone size, J gene, D gene, V gene, CDR3 protein, CDR3 DNA. A D gene is named only where the DNA matches it firmly. Expanded clones get a size class; other rows say once, few or many, or leave the size out.

clone_size: few
j_call: TRBJ2-7
d_call: TRBD1
v_call: TRBV9
cdr3_aa: CASSAEPFRDSPYEQYF
cdr3_nt: TGTGCCAGCAGCGCCGAACCATTCCGGGACAGCCCCTACGAGCAGTACTTC

clone_size: NA
j_call: TRBJ2-7
d_call: NA
v_call: TRBV6-1
cdr3_aa: CASSDWSVSHEQYF
cdr3_nt: TGTGCCAGCAGCGACTGGTCCGTGTCCCACGAGCAGTACTTC

clone_size: NA
j_call: TRBJ1-4
d_call: NA
v_call: TRBV6-4
cdr3_aa: CASRSREGNEKLFF
cdr3_nt: TGTGCCAGCAGATCGAGGGAGGGAAATGAAAAACTGTTTTTT

clone_size: NA
j_call: TRBJ2-7
d_call: TRBD2
v_call: TRBV7-9
cdr3_aa: CASSSPAGAPEQYF
cdr3_nt: TGTGCCAGCAGCTCCCCAGCGGGAGCGCCCGAGCAGTACTTC

clone_size: NA
j_call: TRBJ1-2
d_call: NA
v_call: TRBV20-1
cdr3_aa: CSASPGSGYTF
cdr3_nt: TGCAGTGCTAGCCCCGGGAGTGGCTACACCTTC

clone_size: few
j_call: TRBJ1-1
d_call: NA
v_call: TRBV10-2
cdr3_aa: CASSESTAETEAFF
cdr3_nt: TGCGCCAGCAGTGAGTCGACTGCGGAAACTGAAGCTTTCTTT

clone_size: few
j_call: TRBJ1-1
d_call: NA
v_call: TRBV7-6
cdr3_aa: CASKGWGGAEAFF
cdr3_nt: TGTGCCAGCAAAGGTTGGGGGGGGGCTGAAGCTTTCTTT

clone_size: few
j_call: TRBJ2-2
d_call: TRBD2
v_call: TRBV19
cdr3_aa: CASSKGLAGGTGELFF
cdr3_nt: TGTGCCAGTAGTAAAGGACTAGCGGGAGGTACTGGGGAGCTGTTTTTT

clone_size: few
j_call: TRBJ1-6
d_call: TRBD1
v_call: TRBV4-1
cdr3_aa: CASSQETTGDSPLHF
cdr3_nt: TGCGCCAGCAGCCAAGAGACCACAGGGGACTCACCCCTCCACTTT

clone_size: few
j_call: TRBJ2-3
d_call: TRBD2
v_call: TRBV10-3
cdr3_aa: CAISEILGSGRAADTQYF
cdr3_nt: TGTGCCATCAGTGAAATTTTGGGTAGCGGGAGGGCCGCAGATACGCAGTATTTT

clone_size: few
j_call: TRBJ1-5
d_call: NA
v_call: TRBV28
cdr3_aa: CASSVPGGPHQPQHF
cdr3_nt: TGTGCCAGCAGTGTACCGGGGGGGCCCCATCAGCCCCAGCATTTT

clone_size: few
j_call: TRBJ1-2
d_call: TRBD1
v_call: TRBV19
cdr3_aa: CASSIDQGTGKGYTF
cdr3_nt: TGTGCCAGTAGTATAGACCAAGGGACAGGGAAAGGCTACACCTTC

clone_size: NA
j_call: TRBJ2-7
d_call: NA
v_call: TRBV28
cdr3_aa: CASSLGLGTPSSYEQYF
cdr3_nt: TGTGCCAGCAGTTTAGGTCTCGGGACACCGTCCTCCTACGAGCAGTACTTC

clone_size: NA
j_call: TRBJ1-4
d_call: NA
v_call: TRBV9
cdr3_aa: CASSSGATNEKLFF
cdr3_nt: TGTGCCAGCAGTTCAGGGGCAACTAATGAAAAACTGTTTTTT

clone_size: NA
j_call: TRBJ1-3
d_call: NA
v_call: TRBV9
cdr3_aa: CASSVEGRGVGTGNTIYF
cdr3_nt: TGTGCCAGCAGCGTAGAAGGGAGGGGAGTCGGCACTGGAAACACCATATATTTT

clone_size: NA
j_call: TRBJ2-2
d_call: TRBD2
v_call: TRBV7-2
cdr3_aa: CASSQMGSGGSGELFF
cdr3_nt: TGTGCCAGCAGCCAAATGGGTAGCGGGGGGAGCGGGGAGCTGTTTTTT

clone_size: few
j_call: TRBJ1-6
d_call: NA
v_call: TRBV6-5
cdr3_aa: CASSYMSSYNSPLHF
cdr3_nt: TGTGCCAGCAGTTACATGAGCTCCTATAATTCACCCCTCCACTTT

clone_size: NA
j_call: TRBJ2-3
d_call: NA
v_call: TRBV28
cdr3_aa: CASKETPRTDTQYF
cdr3_nt: TGTGCCAGCAAGGAGACTCCTCGCACAGATACGCAGTATTTT

clone_size: few
j_call: TRBJ1-2
d_call: TRBD1
v_call: TRBV30
cdr3_aa: CAWSVPGQVYGYTF
cdr3_nt: TGTGCCTGGAGTGTACCCGGACAGGTTTATGGCTACACCTTC

clone_size: few
j_call: TRBJ2-6
d_call: TRBD1
v_call: TRBV4-1
cdr3_aa: CASSPGQGLSGANVLTF
cdr3_nt: TGCGCCAGCAGCCCGGGACAGGGTCTCTCTGGGGCCAACGTCCTGACTTTC

clone_size: NA
j_call: TRBJ1-1
d_call: NA
v_call: TRBV28
cdr3_aa: CASSLGGGNTEAFF
cdr3_nt: TGTGCCAGCAGTTTAGGCGGGGGGAACACTGAAGCTTTCTTT

clone_size: NA
j_call: TRBJ2-5
d_call: NA
v_call: TRBV11-2
cdr3_aa: CASSPRGTIQETQYF
cdr3_nt: TGTGCCAGCAGCCCCCGGGGTACCATACAAGAGACCCAGTACTTC

clone_size: few
j_call: TRBJ2-1
d_call: NA
v_call: TRBV19
cdr3_aa: CASSNSVSYNEQFF
cdr3_nt: TGTGCCAGCAGTAACTCCGTCTCCTACAATGAGCAGTTCTTC

clone_size: few
j_call: TRBJ2-7
d_call: NA
v_call: TRBV28
cdr3_aa: CASTRGYEQYF
cdr3_nt: TGTGCCAGCACCAGAGGCTACGAGCAGTACTTC

clone_size: NA
j_call: TRBJ2-3
d_call: NA
v_call: TRBV5-1
cdr3_aa: CASSLARGRDTQYF
cdr3_nt: TGCGCCAGCAGCTTGGCCAGGGGAAGAGATACGCAGTATTTT

clone_size: few
j_call: TRBJ2-7
d_call: NA
v_call: TRBV21-1
cdr3_aa: CASSKRGLADSISYEQYF
cdr3_nt: TGTGCCAGCAGCAAACGGGGACTAGCGGACTCGATCTCCTACGAGCAGTACTTC

clone_size: NA
j_call: TRBJ1-5
d_call: NA
v_call: TRBV19
cdr3_aa: CATTRTAEEPQHF
cdr3_nt: TGTGCCACCACTCGGACAGCCGAGGAGCCCCAGCATTTT

clone_size: few
j_call: TRBJ2-7
d_call: NA
v_call: TRBV21-1
cdr3_aa: CASSSPRGSGSYEQYF
cdr3_nt: TGTGCCAGCAGCTCCCCCCGTGGTAGCGGGTCCTACGAGCAGTACTTC

clone_size: NA
j_call: TRBJ1-4
d_call: NA
v_call: TRBV10-2
cdr3_aa: CASRDLGVSEKLFF
cdr3_nt: TGCGCCAGCAGGGACCTCGGGGTTTCTGAAAAACTGTTTTTT

clone_size: few
j_call: TRBJ1-5
d_call: NA
v_call: TRBV6-1
cdr3_aa: CASSEGGPQPQHF
cdr3_nt: TGTGCCAGCAGTGAAGGGGGGCCTCAGCCCCAGCATTTT

clone_size: few
j_call: TRBJ1-2
d_call: NA
v_call: TRBV19
cdr3_aa: CASSTPGSQSIPEGYGYTF
cdr3_nt: TGTGCCAGTAGTACCCCCGGTTCTCAATCTATCCCGGAGGGCTATGGCTACACCTTC

clone_size: many
j_call: TRBJ2-3
d_call: TRBD1
v_call: TRBV11-2
cdr3_aa: CASSVGQGLTTDTQYF
cdr3_nt: TGTGCCAGCAGCGTGGGACAGGGGCTTACAACAGATACGCAGTATTTT

clone_size: NA
j_call: TRBJ2-2
d_call: NA
v_call: TRBV2
cdr3_aa: CASSAGLGELFF
cdr3_nt: TGTGCCAGCAGCGCAGGGTTGGGGGAGCTGTTTTTT

clone_size: few
j_call: TRBJ2-1
d_call: TRBD1
v_call: TRBV4-1
cdr3_aa: CASSQEGTGVGSYNEQFF
cdr3_nt: TGCGCCAGCAGCCAAGAAGGGACAGGGGTAGGCTCCTACAATGAGCAGTTCTTC

clone_size: NA
j_call: TRBJ2-5
d_call: TRBD2
v_call: TRBV19
cdr3_aa: CASSWGGEETQYF
cdr3_nt: TGTGCCAGTAGTTGGGGGGGAGAAGAGACCCAGTACTTC

clone_size: NA
j_call: TRBJ1-1
d_call: TRBD1
v_call: TRBV28
cdr3_aa: CASRGQLNTEAFF
cdr3_nt: TGTGCCAGCAGGGGACAGCTGAACACTGAAGCTTTCTTT

clone_size: few
j_call: TRBJ2-7
d_call: NA
v_call: TRBV18
cdr3_aa: CASSPRAYEQYF
cdr3_nt: TGTGCCAGCTCACCACGGGCGTACGAGCAGTACTTC